The present TCR beta chain was sequenced within a study of blood T cell repertoires in COVID-19. Turning to the study itself: Specimens from acute and convalescent COVID-19 originated in the United States, Italy and Spain. Sample material is recorded as cDNA or gDNA derived from T cells, B-cell-depleted T cells, or PBMCs.

Per the authors' pipeline: Researchers report that nucleated cell counts were estimated from reference gene primer amplification. Some clones are missing from TCRdb's copy, which holds only in-frame ones; the method was immunoSEQ multiplex PCR. From that table come the V and J calls and clone size; the DNA was used to work out D and trimming. The profile shows roughly 120,000 clones, about 93% of them singletons. Germline assignment: CDR1 KGHSH and CDR2 LQKENI. This CDR3 has 17 amino acids. V was clipped by 1 base and J by 5 bases, with 18 bases between them. Recruited during active infection, patients (from Seattle) were subsequently followed longitudinally.

The sequence was obtained from a man over 45 with COVID-19, enrolled during active disease. Sequenced input: peripheral blood. This chain links TRBV18 with TRBJ2-1; D is ambiguous. For the CDR3, the DNA is TGTGCCAGCTCACCACGACATACTGTATATTTAGACAATGAGCAGTTCTTC. Translation gives CASSPRHTVYLDNEQFF.